The rows below give T cell receptor beta chains drawn from one sample of a study of beta chain features in type 1 diabetes. Libraries were prepared by immunoSEQ multiplex PCR; TCRdb keeps only in-frame clonotypes and omits some of them. The sample yields a few hundred thousand clones, roughly 16% seen once. Material: naive CD4+ T cells from blood. The receptors were sampled from a man younger than 45 with type 1 diabetes. CDR3s include the opening cysteine and the closing phenylalanine or tryptophan. D genes are given only for firm matches.

D gene	J gene	CDR3 length	V gene	CDR3 protein
-	TRBJ2-1	12	TRBV29-1	CSVVSGANEQFF
TRBD2	TRBJ2-7	14	TRBV7-9	CASSFPGRVHEQYF
TRBD2	TRBJ2-7	15	TRBV5-4	CASRPASGWRGEQYF
TRBD2	TRBJ2-3	16	TRBV11-2	CASSTGAGVSTDTQYF
TRBD2	TRBJ2-1	15	TRBV6-5	CASSWRTSGHNEQFF
TRBD1	TRBJ1-5	16	TRBV29-1	CSVAWDGTGRNQPQHF
-	TRBJ2-2	14	TRBV30	CAWALRLNTGELFF
-	TRBJ2-7	14	TRBV28	CASSSLPDSYEQYF
-	TRBJ1-1	14	TRBV18	CASSPLDVGAEAFF
-	TRBJ1-1	13	TRBV7-2	CASSPDQGTEAFF
-	TRBJ2-7	16	TRBV4-1	CASSQDHGQGRYEQYF
TRBD1	TRBJ1-2	15	TRBV30	CAWSPGTGGDYGYTF
-	TRBJ2-5	11	TRBV29-1	CSGRRMETQYF
-	TRBJ2-1	14	TRBV9	CASSARGLYNEQFF
TRBD2	TRBJ2-1	15	TRBV9	CASSYRDYSYNEQFF
-	TRBJ1-1	16	TRBV7-2	CASSPRAMVMNTEAFF
-	TRBJ2-5	13	TRBV15	CATSRGRGETQYF
-	TRBJ2-7	11	TRBV20-1	CSARVELEQYF
-	TRBJ1-4	12	TRBV30	CAWGRDSEKLFF
TRBD2	TRBJ2-3	15	TRBV5-4	CASSLAGGTTDTQYF
TRBD2	TRBJ2-7	14	TRBV29-1	CSVGGLAGTYEQYF
TRBD2	TRBJ2-5	17	TRBV10-3	CAISEPEGLAGVETQYF
-	TRBJ2-3	15	TRBV7-2	CASSLGRLSTDTQYF
-	TRBJ2-5	15	TRBV18	CASSPPTGGGETQYF
-	TRBJ2-7	14	TRBV9	CASSVDAVSYEQYF
-	TRBJ1-2	14	TRBV28	CASSLGQRNYGYTF
-	TRBJ2-5	12	TRBV19	CASSSGVETQYF
-	TRBJ2-3	12	TRBV10-3	CAISGPADTQYF
TRBD1	TRBJ1-4	14	TRBV29-1	CSVGQGVTNEKLFF
-	TRBJ2-5	16	TRBV5-1	CASSLAQGSSQETQYF
TRBD1	TRBJ2-1	16	TRBV7-9	CASSLSDREVRNEQFF
-	TRBJ2-1	12	TRBV7-9	CASSLVGNEQFF
-	TRBJ2-3	15	TRBV4-1	CASSQDWRTTDTQYF
-	TRBJ2-5	11	TRBV30	CAWSVGETQYF
-	TRBJ2-2	13	TRBV9	CASSGTSAGELFF
-	TRBJ2-3	11	TRBV11-3	CASSLGDTQYF
-	TRBJ2-7	15	TRBV28	CASPPSWGSSYEQYF
-	TRBJ2-3	13	TRBV7-9	CASSLAGVDTQYF
-	TRBJ1-1	12	TRBV15	CATSSPGGQAFF
-	TRBJ2-1	14	TRBV5-8	CASSLDHPGGEQFF
-	TRBJ2-5	13	TRBV28	CASRRDNQETQYF
-	TRBJ2-3	13	TRBV25-1	CASEGSSTDTQYF
-	TRBJ1-2	13	TRBV9	CASSVVAGYGYTF